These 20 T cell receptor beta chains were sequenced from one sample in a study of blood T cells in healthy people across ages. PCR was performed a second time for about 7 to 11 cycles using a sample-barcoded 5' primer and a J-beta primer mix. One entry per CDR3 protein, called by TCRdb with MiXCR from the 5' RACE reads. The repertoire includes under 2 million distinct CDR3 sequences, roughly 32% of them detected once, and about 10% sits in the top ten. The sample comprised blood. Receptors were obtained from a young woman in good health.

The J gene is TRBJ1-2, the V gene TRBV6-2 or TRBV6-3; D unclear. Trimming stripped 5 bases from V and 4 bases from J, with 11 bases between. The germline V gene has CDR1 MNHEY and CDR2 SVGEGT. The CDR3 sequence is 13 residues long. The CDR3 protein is CASSPPDFYGYTF. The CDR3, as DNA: TGTGCCAGCAGTCCACCGGACTTCTATGGCTACACCTTC.

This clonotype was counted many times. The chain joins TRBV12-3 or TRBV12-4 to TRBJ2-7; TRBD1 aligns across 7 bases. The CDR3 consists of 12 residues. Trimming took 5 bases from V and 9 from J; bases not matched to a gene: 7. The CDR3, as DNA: TGTGCCAGCAGTCTCACGACAGGGTGGCAGTACTTC. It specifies CASSLTTGWQYF.

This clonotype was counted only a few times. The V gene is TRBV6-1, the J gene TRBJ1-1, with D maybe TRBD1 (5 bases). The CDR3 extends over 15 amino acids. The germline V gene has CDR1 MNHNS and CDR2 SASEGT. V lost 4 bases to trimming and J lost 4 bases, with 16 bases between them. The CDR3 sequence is CASSGGDLGGTEAFF. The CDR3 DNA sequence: TGTGCCAGCAGTGGGGGGGACCTGGGCGGCACTGAAGCTTTCTTT.

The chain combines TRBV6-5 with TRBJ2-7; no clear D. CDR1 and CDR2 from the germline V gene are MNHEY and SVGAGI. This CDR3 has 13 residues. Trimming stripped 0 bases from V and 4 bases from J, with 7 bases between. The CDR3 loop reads CASSYSDGYEQYF. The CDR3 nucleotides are TGTGCCAGCAGTTACTCGGACGGATACGAGCAGTACTTC.

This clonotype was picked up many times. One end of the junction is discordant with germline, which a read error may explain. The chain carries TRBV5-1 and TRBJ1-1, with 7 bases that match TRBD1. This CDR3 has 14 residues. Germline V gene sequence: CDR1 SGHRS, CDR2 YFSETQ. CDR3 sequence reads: CASSYRTGNTEAFF. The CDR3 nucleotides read TGTGCCAGCAGTTACCGGACAGGGAACACTGAAGCTTTCTTT. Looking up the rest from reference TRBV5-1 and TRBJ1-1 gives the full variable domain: KAGVTQTPRYLIKTRGQQVTLSCSPISGHRSVSWYQQTPGQGLQFLFEYFSETQRNKGNFPGRFSGRQFSNSRSEMNVSTLELGDSALYLCASSYRTGNTEAFFGQGTRLTVV.

The CDR3 reads CASSTKGGGTEAFF. DNA for the CDR3: TGTGCCAGCAGCACTAAAGGGGGTGGCACTGAAGCTTTCTTT. The chain carries TRBV9 and TRBJ1-1, with a tentative D call TRBD1 (6 bases). Deletions cut 4 bases from V and 4 bases from J, with 14 bases between. The CDR3 has 14 amino acids. CDR1 and CDR2 from the germline V gene are SGDLS and YYNGEE.

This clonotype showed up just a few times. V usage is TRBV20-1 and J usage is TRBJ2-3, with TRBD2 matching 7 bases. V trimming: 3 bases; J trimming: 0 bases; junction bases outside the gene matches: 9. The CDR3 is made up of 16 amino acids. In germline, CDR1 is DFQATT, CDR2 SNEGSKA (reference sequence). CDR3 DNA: TGCAGTGCTAGTATTGATGCGGGAGTTAGCACAGATACGCAGTATTTT. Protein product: CSASIDAGVSTDTQYF.

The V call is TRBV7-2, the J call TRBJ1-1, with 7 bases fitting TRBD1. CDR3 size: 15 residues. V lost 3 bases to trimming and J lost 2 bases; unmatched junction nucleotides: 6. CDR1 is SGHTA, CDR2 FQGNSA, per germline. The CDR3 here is CASSFRQGLNTEAFF. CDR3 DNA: TGTGCCAGCAGCTTCAGACAGGGCCTAAACACTGAAGCTTTCTTT.

CDR3 amino acids: CASSPLSGTERDNEQFF. In DNA, the CDR3 is TGTGCCAGCTCACCACTAAGTGGGACAGAGAGGGACAATGAGCAGTTCTTC. This rearrangement joins TRBV18 to TRBJ2-1, with TRBD1 identical over 7 bases. The CDR3 has 17 amino acids. V trimming: 1 base; J trimming: 5 bases; junction bases outside the gene matches: 11. Per germline, CDR1 KGHSH and CDR2 LQKENI.

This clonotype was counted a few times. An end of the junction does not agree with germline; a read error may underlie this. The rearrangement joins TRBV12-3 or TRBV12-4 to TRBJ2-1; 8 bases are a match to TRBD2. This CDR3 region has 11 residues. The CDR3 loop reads CASSLSGDLIF. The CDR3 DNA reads TGTGCCAGCAGCCTTAGCGGGGACTTAATCTTC.

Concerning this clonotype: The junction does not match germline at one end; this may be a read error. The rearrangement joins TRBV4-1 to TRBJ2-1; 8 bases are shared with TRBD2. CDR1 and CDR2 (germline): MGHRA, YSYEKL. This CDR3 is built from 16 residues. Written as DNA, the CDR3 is TGCGCCAGCAGCCAAGAACCTAGCGGGCGTTACAATGTGCAGTTCTTC. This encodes CASSQEPSGRYNVQFF.

This CDR3 reads CASSSGTQGYEQYF. The CDR3 coding sequence is TGTGCCAGCAGCTCCGGGACACAGGGCTACGAGCAGTACTTC. This chain links TRBV13 with TRBJ2-4; D may be TRBD1 (6 bases). Gene TRBJ2-7 matches the end of the DNA better, so the J call may be wrong. The CDR3 covers 14 residues. Germline CDR1 is PRHDT and CDR2 is FYEKMQ (reference sequence).

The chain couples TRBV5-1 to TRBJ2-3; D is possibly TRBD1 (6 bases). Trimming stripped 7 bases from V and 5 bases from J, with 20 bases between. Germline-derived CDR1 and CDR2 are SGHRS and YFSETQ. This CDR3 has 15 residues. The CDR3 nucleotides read TGCGCCAGCGGCGAACCCGGGACATTTATAGATACGCAGTATTTT. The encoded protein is CASGEPGTFIDTQYF.

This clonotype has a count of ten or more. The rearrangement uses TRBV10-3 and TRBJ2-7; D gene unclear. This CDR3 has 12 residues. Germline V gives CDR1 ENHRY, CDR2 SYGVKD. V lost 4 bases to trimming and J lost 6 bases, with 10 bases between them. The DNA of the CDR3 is TGTGCCATCAGTGTTCCCTCGGGCGAGCAGTACTTC. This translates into CAISVPSGEQYF.

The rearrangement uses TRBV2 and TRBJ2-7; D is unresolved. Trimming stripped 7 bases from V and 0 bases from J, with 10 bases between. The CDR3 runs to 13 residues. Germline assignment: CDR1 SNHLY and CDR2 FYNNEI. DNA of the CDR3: TGTGCCAGCATTGGATATAACTCCTACGAGCAGTACTTC. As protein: CASIGYNSYEQYF.

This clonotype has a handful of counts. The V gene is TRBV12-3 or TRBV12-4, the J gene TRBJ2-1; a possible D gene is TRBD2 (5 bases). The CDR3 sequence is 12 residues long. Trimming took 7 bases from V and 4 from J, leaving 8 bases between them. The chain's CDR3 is CASNSGYNEQFF. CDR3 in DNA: TGTGCCAGCAACAGCGGATACAATGAGCAGTTCTTC.

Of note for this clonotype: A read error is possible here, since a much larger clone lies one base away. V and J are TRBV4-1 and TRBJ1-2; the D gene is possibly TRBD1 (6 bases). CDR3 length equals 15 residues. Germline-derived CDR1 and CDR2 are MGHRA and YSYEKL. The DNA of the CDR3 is TGCACCAGCAGCCAAGATGCAGGGGTTACCTATGGCTACACCTTC. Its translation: CTSSQDAGVTYGYTF.

CDR3 loop: CASSWFQGYNEQFF. DNA for the CDR3: TGCGCCAGCAGCTGGTTTCAGGGGTACAATGAGCAGTTCTTC. The chain has TRBV5-1 and TRBJ2-1, with D perhaps TRBD1 (6 bases). Germline CDR1 reads SGHRS; CDR2 reads YFSETQ. The CDR3 length is 14 residues. V was cut by 3 bases and J by 4 bases, with 11 bases left in between.

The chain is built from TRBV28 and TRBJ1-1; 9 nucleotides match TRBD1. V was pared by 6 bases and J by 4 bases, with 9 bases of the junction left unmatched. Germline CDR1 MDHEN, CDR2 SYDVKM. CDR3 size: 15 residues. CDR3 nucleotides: TGTGCCAGCAGCCTTACCCGGACAGGGGCCACTGAAGCTTTCTTT. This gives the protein CASSLTRTGATEAFF.

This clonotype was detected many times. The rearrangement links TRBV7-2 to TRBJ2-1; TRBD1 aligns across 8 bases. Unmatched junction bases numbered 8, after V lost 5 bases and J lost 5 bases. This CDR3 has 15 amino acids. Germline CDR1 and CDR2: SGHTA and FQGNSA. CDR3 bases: TGTGCCAGCAGCCGTCGTGGGACAGGAGACAATGAGCAGTTCTTC. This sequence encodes CASSRRGTGDNEQFF.